The clone carrying this TCR beta chain was seen a handful of times. Its antigen is not known. Repertoires were generated with immunoSEQ multiplex PCR, while TCRdb's copy carries only in-frame clones and drops some. The table shows fewer than 5,000 clones, with over 20% occurring only once. Alloreactive TCRbeta sequences came from sequencing proliferating CFSE-low cells in the MLR. These data originate in a study of T cell clones after liver transplantation. Looking at the study overall: Three of eight recipients were HCV-positive; others had non-autoimmune, non-viral indications. Whole-study results and caveats: Post-transplant time points were not standardized, so conclusions are preliminary.

The CDR3 is 15 residues long. Germline V CDR1 and CDR2: SGHNT, YENEEA. The V and J ends lost 3 bases and 3 bases respectively, with 12 bases between them. The chain joins TRBV11-3 to TRBJ1-5; D gene ambiguous. Sample: CD4+ T cells from cultured PBMCs. The TCR sequence derives from a human patient who received a liver transplant. Some T cells here may be from the graft donor. CDR3 loop: CASSFSPGPNQPQHF. CDR3 nucleotides: TGTGCCAGCAGCTTTTCCCCAGGCCCCAATCAGCCCCAGCATTTT.